This entry lists 2 T cell receptor beta chains sequenced from one sample in a study of blood T cell repertoires in COVID-19. This table comes from immunoSEQ multiplex PCR, and its TCRdb copy is limited to in-frame clones, with some not included. Among roughly 100,000 clones, approximately 78% were seen once, and the ten largest hold 15% to 19%. The material sequenced was peripheral blood. These receptor sequences come from a woman older than 75 with acute or convalescent COVID-19.

The chain links TRBV3-1 (or the pseudogene TRBV3-2) to TRBJ2-7; D is unresolved. CDR3 size: 14 residues. Germline CDR1 LGHDT, CDR2 YNNKEL (reference sequence). V dropped 0 bases and J dropped 3 bases, with 9 bases sitting between them. CDR3 DNA sequence: TGTGCCAGCAGCCAAGACCACACAAGCTACGAGCAGTACTTC. Its translation is CASSQDHTSYEQYF.

The CDR3 nucleotides read TGCGCCAGCAGCTTGAACAGCGGAGAAGGGAATGAGCAGTTCTTC. The encoded protein is CASSLNSGEGNEQFF. The J gene is TRBJ2-1, the V gene TRBV5-1; possible D gene TRBD2, 5 bases. V was shortened by 1 base and J by 7 bases, with 15 bases between the two germline ends. The CDR3 spans 15 residues. Germline V gene lookup returns CDR1 SGHRS and CDR2 YFSETQ.